These 8 T cell receptor beta chains originate from one sample sequenced in a study of monozygotic twins with inflammatory bowel disease. One entry per CDR3 protein, without DNA, is what TCRdb gives after re-calling the 5' RACE reads. Recorded for this sample: approximately 200,000 distinct CDR3 sequences. The sequencing sample was made of blood. These TCRs come from a human donor with ulcerative colitis or Crohn's disease, or a healthy co-twin of an affected twin (not recorded which).

The rearrangement joins TRBV7-2 to TRBJ2-2; absent DNA, TCRdb's TRBD1 call cannot be checked. This CDR3 comprises 16 residues. The germline CDR1 and CDR2 sequences are SGHTA and FQGNSA. CDR3 loop: CASTKRGRRGSGELFF.

The rearrangement joins TRBV7-3 to TRBJ1-1; TCRdb returns TRBD1, unconfirmable since there is no DNA. The V gene's germline CDR1 is SGHTA and CDR2 FQGTGA. This CDR3 is 15 amino acids long. The CDR3 reads CASSLKGRMNTEAFF.

The J gene is TRBJ2-2, the V gene TRBV3-1. CDR3 length: 12 residues. Germline-derived CDR1 and CDR2 are LGHDT and YNNKEL (reference sequence). The CDR3 sequence: CASSQVTGELFF. Using reference TRBV3-1 and TRBJ2-2 for the parts outside the CDR3, the full variable domain is DTAVSQTPKYLVTQMGNDKSIKCEQNLGHDTMYWYKQDSKKFLKIMFSYNNKELIINETVPNRFSPKSPDKAHLNLHINSLELGDSAVYFCASSQVTGELFFGEGSRLTVL.

The chain recombines TRBV6-1 with TRBJ2-2; TCRdb selects TRBD2, and the lack of DNA leaves this call unchecked. The CDR3 has 13 residues. Germline lookup yields CDR1 MNHNS and CDR2 SASEGT. This chain's CDR3 is CASSEVTRGELFF.

The rearrangement links TRBV20-1 to TRBJ1-2; TCRdb proposes TRBD1, but this gene call is untestable without DNA. There are 11 residues in the CDR3. The germline CDR1 and CDR2 sequences are DFQATT and SNEGSKA (reference sequence). This CDR3 is CSAQGKGGYTF.

This chain joins TRBV20-1 and TRBJ1-5; without DNA, the TCRdb call of TRBD1 cannot be checked. The CDR3 length is 15 residues. CDR1 is DFQATT and CDR2 is SNEGSKA in the germline V gene (reference sequence). The CDR3 here is CSVSPGQGSNQPQHF.

J is TRBJ2-2 and V is TRBV5-1; the D call of TRBD2 rests on TCRdb alone, since no DNA is present to check it. This CDR3 is 16 amino acids long. Germline loops: CDR1 SGHRS, CDR2 YFSETQ. The CDR3 reads CASSLSLAGVTGELFF. Based on the CDR3 plus reference TRBV5-1 and TRBJ2-2, the full variable domain is KAGVTQTPRYLIKTRGQQVTLSCSPISGHRSVSWYQQTPGQGLQFLFEYFSETQRNKGNFPGRFSGRQFSNSRSEMNVSTLELGDSALYLCASSLSLAGVTGELFFGEGSRLTVL.

The chain recombines TRBV7-9 with TRBJ1-2; TCRdb's D call of TRBD1 is untestable without DNA. Germline V lookup: CDR1 SEHNR, CDR2 FQNEAQ (reference sequence). The CDR3 is 15 amino acids. CDR3 protein: CASSPGAIRDYGYTF.